A selection of T cell receptor beta chains follows, all from one sample in a study of control samples from healthy donors and cancer patients. TCRdb's table, derived via immunoSEQ multiplex PCR, lists solely in-frame clones and lacks some. The table has over 10,000 clones, 85% to 95% seen once. Sequences were obtained from PBMCs. These receptor sequences come from a man older than 75 with lung cancer. CDR3s include the opening cysteine and the closing phenylalanine or tryptophan. Each record gives: V gene, D gene, clone size, J gene, CDR3 DNA, CDR3 protein. The D gene is left open where the match is weak. Part of the rows lack a size; the others show once, few, many or a class for expanded clones.

V: TRBV5-1; D: NA; size: NA; J: TRBJ1-1; DNA: TGCGCCAGCAGCCTGGATCGGTACGGGAACACTGAAGCTTTCTTT; CDR3: CASSLDRYGNTEAFF
V: TRBV6-5; D: NA; size: NA; J: TRBJ2-2; DNA: TGTGCCAGCAGTTACTCGAGAGGGGGGGCGGCCGGGGAGCTGTTTTTT; CDR3: CASSYSRGGAAGELFF
V: TRBV3-1/TRBV3-2; D: TRBD1; size: NA; J: TRBJ1-6; DNA: TGTGCCAGCAGCCACCGGGACAGCGTCTATAATTCACCCCTCCACTTT; CDR3: CASSHRDSVYNSPLHF
V: TRBV3-1/TRBV3-2; D: TRBD1; size: NA; J: TRBJ1-4; DNA: TGTGCCAGCAGCTCCCGGACAGGTGGGACTGAAAAACTGTTTTTT; CDR3: CASSSRTGGTEKLFF
V: TRBV5-1; D: TRBD2; size: once; J: TRBJ2-2; DNA: TGCGCCCGCGCGGGACTAGCGGGGGGGGCGAACACCGGGGAGCTGTTTTTT; CDR3: CARAGLAGGANTGELFF
V: TRBV6-1; D: NA; size: NA; J: TRBJ1-5; DNA: TGTGCCAGCAGTGAAGTGGGGGGGACTAGGCAGCCCCAGCATTTT; CDR3: CASSEVGGTRQPQHF
V: TRBV15; D: TRBD1; size: NA; J: TRBJ1-1; DNA: TGTGCCACACGGCTTACAGGGGGCAATGAAGCTTTCTTT; CDR3: CATRLTGGNEAFF
V: TRBV12-3/TRBV12-4; D: NA; size: NA; J: TRBJ2-1; DNA: TGTGCCAGCAGTTTAACGGTGGGTGAGCAGTTCTTC; CDR3: CASSLTVGEQFF
V: TRBV7-6; D: NA; size: once; J: TRBJ1-4; DNA: TGTGCCACCACTCTGGGAAATGAAAAACTGTTTTTT; CDR3: CATTLGNEKLFF
V: TRBV7-2; D: NA; size: NA; J: TRBJ2-2; DNA: TGTGCCAGCAGCCCAAGGGGGGTGCGCACCGGGGAGCTGTTTTTT; CDR3: CASSPRGVRTGELFF
V: TRBV7-6; D: NA; size: NA; J: TRBJ2-2; DNA: TGTGCCAGCAGCATAGCCCCGGGCCCCCCGACCGGGGAGCTGTTTTTT; CDR3: CASSIAPGPPTGELFF
V: TRBV7-2; D: NA; size: NA; J: TRBJ1-3; DNA: TGTGCCAGCAGCTTCGCACGAGACAGGTCCTCTGGAAACACCATATATTTT; CDR3: CASSFARDRSSGNTIYF
V: TRBV27; D: TRBD1; size: few; J: TRBJ1-5; DNA: TGTGCCAGCAGTTTTCTGCCAGGGGGCAATAGCAATCAGCCCCAGCATTTT; CDR3: CASSFLPGGNSNQPQHF
V: TRBV4-1; D: NA; size: NA; J: TRBJ1-5; DNA: TGCGCCAGCAGCCAAGAATGGGGGTTTAGCAATCAGCCCCAGCATTTT; CDR3: CASSQEWGFSNQPQHF
V: TRBV27; D: NA; size: NA; J: TRBJ1-6; DNA: TGTGCCAGCGGAAGACTGAGTGCGTTCCTCCACTTT; CDR3: CASGRLSAFLHF
V: TRBV5-1; D: TRBD1; size: NA; J: TRBJ1-2; DNA: TGCGCCAGCACTGTAGGACAGGACTATGGCTACACCTTC; CDR3: CASTVGQDYGYTF
V: TRBV11-3; D: TRBD2; size: NA; J: TRBJ2-3; DNA: TGTGCCAGCAGCTTGGGACTAGCGGGGGGCACAGATACGCAGTATTTT; CDR3: CASSLGLAGGTDTQYF
V: TRBV28; D: NA; size: NA; J: TRBJ2-1; DNA: TGTGCCAGCAGTTTATGGAATGAGCAGTTCTTC; CDR3: CASSLWNEQFF
V: TRBV7-2; D: NA; size: NA; J: TRBJ2-3; DNA: TGTGCCAGCAGCCTCAGGGATACGCAGTATTTT; CDR3: CASSLRDTQYF